The clone carrying this T cell receptor (beta chain) was observed at least ten times. Its antigen is undetermined. The CDR3 is 15 amino acids. Germline V gene data show CDR1 as KGHDR and CDR2 as SFDVKD. Losses at the gene ends were 2 bases for V and 4 bases for J; bases not matched to a gene: 4. From the reads, TCRdb called clonotypes with MiXCR, one entry per CDR3 protein. The data show 200,000 to 300,000 distinct CDR3 sequences, less than 9.5% seen once. This entry belongs to a study of T cell repertoires in cytomegalovirus infection. Study observations and caveats: Identification of carriers of CMV plus the relevant HLA was performed using cumulative public TCR beta family frequency.

Sequencing used PBMCs. The rearrangement uses TRBV24-1 and TRBJ2-1; TRBD2 matches 7 bases. The receptor was isolated from a human donor in good health (CMV status not recorded). Some clones in this sample may be carry-over from other donors' samples. The CDR3 region is CATSDSGGSYNEQFF. Written as DNA, the CDR3 is TGTGCCACCAGTGATTCTGGCGGGAGTTACAATGAGCAGTTCTTC.